This entry concerns a single TCR beta chain. Measured with immunoSEQ multiplex PCR; TCRdb has only the in-frame clones, and not every one. The sample yields about 7,900 clones, 85% to 90% seen once. CDR3 size: 15 residues. J gave up 4 bases and V 0 bases, and 3 bases lay outside the gene matches. CDR1 SGHVS and CDR2 FQNEAQ come from the germline V gene. This entry is derived from a study of chemoradiotherapy in HPV16-positive cancers. This receptor was identified in a human donor with HPV-associated anogenital cancer. V and J are TRBV7-8 and TRBJ1-3; 7 bases agree with TRBD1. Source: blood, taken from a patient who underwent chemoradiotherapy. CDR3 region: CASSLAGGSGNTIYF. The CDR3 DNA reads as TGTGCCAGCAGCTTAGCAGGGGGCTCAGGAAACACCATATATTTT.